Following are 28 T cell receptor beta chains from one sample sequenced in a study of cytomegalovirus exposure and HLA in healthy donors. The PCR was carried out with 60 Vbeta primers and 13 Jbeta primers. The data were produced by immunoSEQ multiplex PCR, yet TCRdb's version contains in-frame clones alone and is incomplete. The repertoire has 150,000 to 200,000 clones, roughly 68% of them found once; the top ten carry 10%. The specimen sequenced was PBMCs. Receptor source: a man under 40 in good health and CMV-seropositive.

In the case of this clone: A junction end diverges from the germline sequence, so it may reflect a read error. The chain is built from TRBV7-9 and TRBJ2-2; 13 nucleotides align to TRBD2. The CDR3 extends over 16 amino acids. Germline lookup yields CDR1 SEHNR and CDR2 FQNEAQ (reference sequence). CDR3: CSSSSTTSGRTGELFF. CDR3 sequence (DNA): TGTTCCAGCAGCTCCACGACTAGCGGGAGGACCGGGGAGCTGTTTTTT.

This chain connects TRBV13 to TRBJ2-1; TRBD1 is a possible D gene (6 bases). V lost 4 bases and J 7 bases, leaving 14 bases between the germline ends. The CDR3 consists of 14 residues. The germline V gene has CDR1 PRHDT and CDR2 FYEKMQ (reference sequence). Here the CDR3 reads CASSSQAGANEQFF. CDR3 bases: TGTGCCAGCAGCTCCCAAGCAGGGGCTAATGAGCAGTTCTTC. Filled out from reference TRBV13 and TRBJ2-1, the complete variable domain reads AAGVIQSPRHLIKEKRETATLKCYPIPRHDTVYWYQQGPGQDPQFLISFYEKMQSDKGSIPDRFSAQQFSDYHSELNMSSLELGDSALYFCASSSQAGANEQFFGPGTRLTVL.

The CDR3 protein is CASSPENYEQYF. The CDR3 DNA is TGTGCCAGCTCTCCAGAGAACTACGAGCAGTACTTC. The chain combines TRBV18 with TRBJ2-7, with D hard to call. The V gene lost 6 bases and the J gene lost 3 bases, with 9 bases spanning the gap. This CDR3 spans 12 amino acids. Per germline, CDR1 KGHSH and CDR2 LQKENI.

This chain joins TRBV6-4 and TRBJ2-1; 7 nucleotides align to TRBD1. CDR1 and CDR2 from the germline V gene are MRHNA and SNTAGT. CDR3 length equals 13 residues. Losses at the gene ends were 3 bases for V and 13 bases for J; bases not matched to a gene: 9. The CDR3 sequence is CASSDNRGYFQFF. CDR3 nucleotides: TGTGCCAGCAGTGATAACAGGGGCTACTTTCAGTTCTTC.

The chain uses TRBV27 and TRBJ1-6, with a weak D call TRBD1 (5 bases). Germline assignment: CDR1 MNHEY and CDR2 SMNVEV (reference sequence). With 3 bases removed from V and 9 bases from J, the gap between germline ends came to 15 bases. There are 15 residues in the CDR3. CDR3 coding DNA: TGTGCCAGCAGTTTGGGACTTATCCCCGCTTCACCCCTCCACTTT. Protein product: CASSLGLIPASPLHF.

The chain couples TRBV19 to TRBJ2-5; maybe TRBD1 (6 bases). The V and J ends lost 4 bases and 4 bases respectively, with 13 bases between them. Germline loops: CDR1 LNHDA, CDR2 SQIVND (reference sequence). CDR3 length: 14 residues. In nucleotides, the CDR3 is TGTGCCAGTAGTAGCACAGGGAGAGGAGAGACCCAGTACTTC. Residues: CASSSTGRGETQYF.

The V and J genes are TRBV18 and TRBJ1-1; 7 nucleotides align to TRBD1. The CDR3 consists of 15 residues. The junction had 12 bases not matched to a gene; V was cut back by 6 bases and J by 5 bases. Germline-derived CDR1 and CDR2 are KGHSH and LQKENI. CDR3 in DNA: TGTGCCAGCTCCCCCCCGACGACAGGGCTGACTGAAGCTTTCTTT. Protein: CASSPPTTGLTEAFF. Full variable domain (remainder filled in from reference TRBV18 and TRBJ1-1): NAGVMQNPRHLVRRRGQEARLRCSPMKGHSHVYWYRQLPEEGLKFMVYLQKENIIDESGMPKERFSAEFPKEGPSILRIQQVVRGDSAAYFCASSPPTTGLTEAFFGQGTRLTVV.

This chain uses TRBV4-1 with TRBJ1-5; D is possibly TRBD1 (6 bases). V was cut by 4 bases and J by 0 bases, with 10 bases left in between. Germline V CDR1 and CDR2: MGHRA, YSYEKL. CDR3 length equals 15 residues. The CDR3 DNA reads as TGCGCCAGCAGCCCACAGGGTAATAGCAATCAGCCCCAGCATTTT. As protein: CASSPQGNSNQPQHF.

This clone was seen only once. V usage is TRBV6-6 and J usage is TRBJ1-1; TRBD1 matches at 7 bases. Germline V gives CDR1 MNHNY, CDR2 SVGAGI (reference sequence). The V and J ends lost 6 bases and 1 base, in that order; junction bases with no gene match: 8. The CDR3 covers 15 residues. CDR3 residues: CASRAQGLANTEAFF. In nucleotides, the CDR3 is TGTGCCAGCAGGGCACAGGGGCTGGCGAACACTGAAGCTTTCTTT.

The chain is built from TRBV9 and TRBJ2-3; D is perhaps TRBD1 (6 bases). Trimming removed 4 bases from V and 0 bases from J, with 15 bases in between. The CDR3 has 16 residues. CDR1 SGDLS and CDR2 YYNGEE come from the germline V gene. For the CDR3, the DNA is TGTGCCAGCAGCCTCGGGACACATAGGAGCACAGATACGCAGTATTTT. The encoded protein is CASSLGTHRSTDTQYF.

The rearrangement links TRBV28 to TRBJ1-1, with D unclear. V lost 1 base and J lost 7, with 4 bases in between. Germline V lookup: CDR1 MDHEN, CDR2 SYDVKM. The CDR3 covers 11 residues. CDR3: CASSLSIEAFF. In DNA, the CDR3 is TGTGCCAGCAGTTTATCCATTGAAGCTTTCTTT.

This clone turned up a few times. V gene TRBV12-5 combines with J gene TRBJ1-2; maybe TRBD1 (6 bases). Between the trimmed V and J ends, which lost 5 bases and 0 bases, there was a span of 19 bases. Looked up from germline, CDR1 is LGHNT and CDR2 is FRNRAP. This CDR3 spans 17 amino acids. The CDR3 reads CASGPRTVYSSNYGYTF. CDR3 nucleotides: TGTGCTAGTGGTCCAAGGACAGTTTATTCTTCTAACTATGGCTACACCTTC. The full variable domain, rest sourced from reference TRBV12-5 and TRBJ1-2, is DARVTQTPRHKVTEMGQEVTMRCQPILGHNTVFWYRQTMMQGLELLAYFRNRAPLDDSGMPKDRFSAEMPDATLATLKIQPSEPRDSAVYFCASGPRTVYSSNYGYTFGSGTRLTVV.

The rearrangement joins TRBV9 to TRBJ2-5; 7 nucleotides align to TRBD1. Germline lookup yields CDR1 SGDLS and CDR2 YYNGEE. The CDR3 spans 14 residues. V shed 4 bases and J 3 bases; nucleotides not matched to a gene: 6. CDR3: CASSTLTGKETQYF. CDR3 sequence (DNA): TGTGCCAGCAGCACCCTGACAGGGAAAGAGACCCAGTACTTC.

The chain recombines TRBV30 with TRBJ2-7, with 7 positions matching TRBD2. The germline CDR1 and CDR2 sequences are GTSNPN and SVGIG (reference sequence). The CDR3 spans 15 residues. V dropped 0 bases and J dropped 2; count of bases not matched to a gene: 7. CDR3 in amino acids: CAWSVGGGVTYEQYF. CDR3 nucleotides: TGTGCCTGGAGTGTCGGCGGGGGAGTAACCTACGAGCAGTACTTC.

The CDR3 DNA reads TGTGCCAGCAGCTTAGTATCAACTTACCAAGAGACCCAGTACTTC. Translating it yields CASSLVSTYQETQYF. The rearrangement joins TRBV7-8 to TRBJ2-5; D is unclear. The CDR3 is 15 residues long. The germline CDR1 and CDR2 sequences are SGHVS and FQNEAQ. V lost 1 base, J lost 0 bases, and 9 bases lay in between.

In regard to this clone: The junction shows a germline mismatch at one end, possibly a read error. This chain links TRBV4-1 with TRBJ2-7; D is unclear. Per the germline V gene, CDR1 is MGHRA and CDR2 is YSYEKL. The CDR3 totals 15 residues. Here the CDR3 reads CASSQDSANLYEQYF. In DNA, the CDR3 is TGTGCCAGCAGCCAAGATTCAGCGAACTTATACGAGCAGTACTTC.

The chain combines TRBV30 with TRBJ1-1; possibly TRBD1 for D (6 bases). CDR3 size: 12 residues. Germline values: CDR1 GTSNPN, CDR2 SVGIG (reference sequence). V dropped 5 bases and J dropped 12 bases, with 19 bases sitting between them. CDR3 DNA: TGTGCCTGGGGAGGGGGGGGGAGGATAACTTTCTTT. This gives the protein CAWGGGGRITFF. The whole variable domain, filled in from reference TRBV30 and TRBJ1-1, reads SQTIHQWPATLVQPVGSPLSLECTVEGTSNPNLYWYRQAAGRGLQLLFYSVGIGQISSEVPQNLSASRPQDRQFILSSKKLLLSDSGFYLCAWGGGGRITFFGQGTRLTVV.

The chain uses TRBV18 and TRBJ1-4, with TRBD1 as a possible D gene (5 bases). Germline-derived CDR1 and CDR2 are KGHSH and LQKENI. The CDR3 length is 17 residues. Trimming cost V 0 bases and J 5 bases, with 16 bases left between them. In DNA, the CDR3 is TGTGCCAGCTCACCACCTACGGGGGGAGACAAAAATGAAAAACTGTTTTTT. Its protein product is CASSPPTGGDKNEKLFF.

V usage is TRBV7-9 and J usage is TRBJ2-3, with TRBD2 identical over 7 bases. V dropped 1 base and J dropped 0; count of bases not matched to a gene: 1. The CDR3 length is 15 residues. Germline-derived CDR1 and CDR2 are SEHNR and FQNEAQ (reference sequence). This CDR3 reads CASSLGSGSTDTQYF. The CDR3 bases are TGTGCCAGCAGCTTAGGTAGCGGGAGCACAGATACGCAGTATTTT.

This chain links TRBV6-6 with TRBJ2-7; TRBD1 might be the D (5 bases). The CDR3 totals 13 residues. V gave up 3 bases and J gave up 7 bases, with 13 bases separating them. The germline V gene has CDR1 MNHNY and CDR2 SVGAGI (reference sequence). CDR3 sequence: CASSYEETAEQYF. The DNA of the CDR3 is TGTGCCAGCAGTTATGAAGAGACAGCTGAGCAGTACTTC.

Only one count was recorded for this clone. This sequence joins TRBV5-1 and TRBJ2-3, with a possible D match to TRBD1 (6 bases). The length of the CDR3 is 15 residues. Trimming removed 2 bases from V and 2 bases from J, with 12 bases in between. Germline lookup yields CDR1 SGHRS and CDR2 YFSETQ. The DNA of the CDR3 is TGCGCCAGCAGCTTACAGACAGGCCACACAGATACGCAGTATTTT. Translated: CASSLQTGHTDTQYF.

CDR3 DNA: TGTGCCAGCGCCGTCGGGAGGTGGACAGATACGCAGTATTTT. Its protein product is CASAVGRWTDTQYF. The V gene is TRBV28, the J gene TRBJ2-3, with 7 bases matching TRBD2. Trimming removed 8 bases from V and 3 bases from J; junction bases left unmatched: 8. CDR3 length equals 14 residues. Germline CDR1 is MDHEN and CDR2 is SYDVKM.

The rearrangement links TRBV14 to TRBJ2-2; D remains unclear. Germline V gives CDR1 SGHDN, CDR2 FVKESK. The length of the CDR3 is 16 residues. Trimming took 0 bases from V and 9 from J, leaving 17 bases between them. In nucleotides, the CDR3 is TGTGCCAGCAGCCAAGACGCAACAACAGCCAGGCGGGAGCTGTTTTTT. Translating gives CASSQDATTARRELFF.

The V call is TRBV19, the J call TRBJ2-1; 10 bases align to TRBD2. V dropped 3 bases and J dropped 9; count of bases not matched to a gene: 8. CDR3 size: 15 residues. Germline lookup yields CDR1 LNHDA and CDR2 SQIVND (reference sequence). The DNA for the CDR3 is TGTGCCAGTAGTATTTTAAGCGGGAGGGGAGGTGAGCAGTTCTTC. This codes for CASSILSGRGGEQFF.

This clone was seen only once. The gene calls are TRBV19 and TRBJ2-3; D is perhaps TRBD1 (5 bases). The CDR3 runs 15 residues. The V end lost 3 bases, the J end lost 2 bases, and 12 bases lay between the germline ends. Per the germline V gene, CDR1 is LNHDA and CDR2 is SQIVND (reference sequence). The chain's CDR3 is CASSIPAGITDTQYF. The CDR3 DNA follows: TGTGCCAGTAGTATCCCGGCAGGGATCACAGATACGCAGTATTTT.

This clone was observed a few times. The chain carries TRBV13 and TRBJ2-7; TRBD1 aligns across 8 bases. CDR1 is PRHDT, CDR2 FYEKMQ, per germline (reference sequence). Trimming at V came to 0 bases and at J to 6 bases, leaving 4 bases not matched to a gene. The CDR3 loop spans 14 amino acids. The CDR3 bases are TGTGCCAGCAGCTTAGGGGACAGGGTATCCGAGCAGTACTTC. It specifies CASSLGDRVSEQYF.

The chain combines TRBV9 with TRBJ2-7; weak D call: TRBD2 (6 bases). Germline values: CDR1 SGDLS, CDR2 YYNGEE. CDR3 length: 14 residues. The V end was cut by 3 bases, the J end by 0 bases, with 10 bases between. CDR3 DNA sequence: TGTGCCAGCAGCGCCGGGGACTCCTCCTACGAGCAGTACTTC. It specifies CASSAGDSSYEQYF.

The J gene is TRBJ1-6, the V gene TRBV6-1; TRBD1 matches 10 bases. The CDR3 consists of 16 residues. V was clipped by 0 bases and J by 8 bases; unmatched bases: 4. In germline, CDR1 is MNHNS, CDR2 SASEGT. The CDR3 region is CASSEAAGTGDSPLHF. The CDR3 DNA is TGTGCCAGCAGTGAAGCGGCCGGGACAGGGGATTCACCCCTCCACTTT.